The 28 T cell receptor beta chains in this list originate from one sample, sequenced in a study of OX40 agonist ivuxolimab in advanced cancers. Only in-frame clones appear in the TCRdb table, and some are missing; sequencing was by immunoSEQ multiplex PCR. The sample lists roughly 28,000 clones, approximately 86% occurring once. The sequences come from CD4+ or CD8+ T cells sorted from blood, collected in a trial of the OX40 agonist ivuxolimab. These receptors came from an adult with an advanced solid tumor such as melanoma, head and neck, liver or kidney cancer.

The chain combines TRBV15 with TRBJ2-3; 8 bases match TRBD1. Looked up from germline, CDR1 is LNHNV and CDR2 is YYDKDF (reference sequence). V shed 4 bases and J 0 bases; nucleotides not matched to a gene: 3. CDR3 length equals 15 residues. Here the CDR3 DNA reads TGTGCCACCAGCAAACAGGGGGGTAGCACAGATACGCAGTATTTT. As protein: CATSKQGGSTDTQYF.

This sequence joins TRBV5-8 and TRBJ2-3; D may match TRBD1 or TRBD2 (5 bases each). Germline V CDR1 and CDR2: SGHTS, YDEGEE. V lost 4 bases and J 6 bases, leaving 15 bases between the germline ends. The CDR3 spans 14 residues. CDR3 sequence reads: CASSIRDLLDTQYF. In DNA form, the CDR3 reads TGTGCCAGCAGCATCCGGGACCTCCTGGATACGCAGTATTTT.

CDR3 protein: CASSTGTGWTGELFF. The CDR3 DNA follows: TGTGCCAGTAGTACCGGGACAGGATGGACCGGGGAGCTGTTTTTT. The J gene is TRBJ2-2, the V gene TRBV19, with TRBD1 matching over 8 bases. CDR1 and CDR2 from the germline V gene are LNHDA and SQIVND (reference sequence). The CDR3 has 15 residues. J lost 5 bases, V lost 4 bases, and 6 bases had no gene match.

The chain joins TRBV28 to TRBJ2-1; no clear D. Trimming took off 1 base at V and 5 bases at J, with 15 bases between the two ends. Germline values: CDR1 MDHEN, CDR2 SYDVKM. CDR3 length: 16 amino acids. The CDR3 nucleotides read TGTGCCAGCAGTTTATTTATTGGGTTTAGGGACAATGAGCAGTTCTTC. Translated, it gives CASSLFIGFRDNEQFF.

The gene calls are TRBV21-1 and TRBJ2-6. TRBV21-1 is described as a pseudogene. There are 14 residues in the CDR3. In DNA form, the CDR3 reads TGTGCCAGCAGCAAAGCATCTGGGGCCAACGTCCTGACTTTC. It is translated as CASSKASGANVLTF.

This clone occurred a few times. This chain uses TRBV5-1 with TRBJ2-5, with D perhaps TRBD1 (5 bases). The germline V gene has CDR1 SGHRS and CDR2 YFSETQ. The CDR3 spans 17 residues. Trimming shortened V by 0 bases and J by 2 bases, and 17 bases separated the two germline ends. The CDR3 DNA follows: TGCGCCAGCAGCTTGGTCCCCGACAGTATAACACAAGAGACCCAGTACTTC. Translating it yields CASSLVPDSITQETQYF.

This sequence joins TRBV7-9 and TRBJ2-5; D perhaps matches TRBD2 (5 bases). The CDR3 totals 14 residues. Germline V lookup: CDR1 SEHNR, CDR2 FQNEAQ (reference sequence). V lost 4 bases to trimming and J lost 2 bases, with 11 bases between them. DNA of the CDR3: TGTGCCAGCAGCTCAGGCGGGCCACAAGAGACCCAGTACTTC. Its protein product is CASSSGGPQETQYF.

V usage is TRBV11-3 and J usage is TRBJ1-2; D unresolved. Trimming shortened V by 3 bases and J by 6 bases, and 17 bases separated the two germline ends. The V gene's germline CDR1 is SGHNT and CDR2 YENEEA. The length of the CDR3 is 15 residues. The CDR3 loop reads CASSFWGSHYDGYTF. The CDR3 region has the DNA TGTGCCAGCAGCTTCTGGGGATCCCACTATGATGGCTACACCTTC.

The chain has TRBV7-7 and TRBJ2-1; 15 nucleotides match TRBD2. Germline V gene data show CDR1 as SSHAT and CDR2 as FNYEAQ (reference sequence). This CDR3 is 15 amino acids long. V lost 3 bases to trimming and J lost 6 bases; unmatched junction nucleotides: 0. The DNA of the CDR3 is TGTGCCAGCAGCTTGGGACTAGCGGGGGGCAATGAGCAGTTCTTC. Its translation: CASSLGLAGGNEQFF.

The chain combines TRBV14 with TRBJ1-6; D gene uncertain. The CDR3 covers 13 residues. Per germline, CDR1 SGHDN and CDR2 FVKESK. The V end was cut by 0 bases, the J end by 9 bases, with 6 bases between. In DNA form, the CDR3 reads TGTGCCAGCAGCCAAGAAGGGTTTTCACCCCTCCACTTT. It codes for CASSQEGFSPLHF.

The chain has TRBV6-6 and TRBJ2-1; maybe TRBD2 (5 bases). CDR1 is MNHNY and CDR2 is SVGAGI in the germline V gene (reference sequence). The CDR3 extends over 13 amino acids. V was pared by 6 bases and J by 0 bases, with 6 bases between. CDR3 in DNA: TGTGCCAGCAGGAGGGACTCCTACAATGAGCAGTTCTTC. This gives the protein CASRRDSYNEQFF.

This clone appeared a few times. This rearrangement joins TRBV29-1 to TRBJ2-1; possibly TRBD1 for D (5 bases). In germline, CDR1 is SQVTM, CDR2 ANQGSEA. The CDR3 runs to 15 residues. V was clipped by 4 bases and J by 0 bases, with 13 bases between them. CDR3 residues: CSVVLQDSSYNEQFF. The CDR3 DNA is TGCAGCGTTGTGCTACAGGATAGCTCCTACAATGAGCAGTTCTTC.

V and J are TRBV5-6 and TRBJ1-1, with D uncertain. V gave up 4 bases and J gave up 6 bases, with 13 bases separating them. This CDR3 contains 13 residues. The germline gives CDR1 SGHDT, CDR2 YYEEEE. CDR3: CASSPPGYAEAFF. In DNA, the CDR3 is TGTGCCAGCAGCCCGCCGGGCTACGCTGAAGCTTTCTTT.

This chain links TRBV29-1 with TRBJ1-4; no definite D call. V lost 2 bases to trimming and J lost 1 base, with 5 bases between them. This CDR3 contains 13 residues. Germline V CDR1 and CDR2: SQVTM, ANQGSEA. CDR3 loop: CSVELGTNEKLFF. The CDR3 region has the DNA TGCAGCGTTGAACTAGGAACTAATGAAAAACTGTTTTTT. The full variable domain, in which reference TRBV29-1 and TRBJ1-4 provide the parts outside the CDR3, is SAVISQKPSRDICQRGTSLTIQCQVDSQVTMMFWYRQQPGQSLTLIATANQGSEATYESGFVIDKFPISRPNLTFSTLTVSNMSPEDSSIYLCSVELGTNEKLFFGSGTQLSVL.

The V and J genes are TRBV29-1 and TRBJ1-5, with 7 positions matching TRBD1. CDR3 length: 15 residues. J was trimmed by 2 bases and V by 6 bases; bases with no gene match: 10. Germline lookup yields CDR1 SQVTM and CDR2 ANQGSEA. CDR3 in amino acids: CSVDPRTGRNQPQHF. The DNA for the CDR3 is TGCAGCGTGGACCCCCGGACAGGTCGCAATCAGCCCCAGCATTTT.

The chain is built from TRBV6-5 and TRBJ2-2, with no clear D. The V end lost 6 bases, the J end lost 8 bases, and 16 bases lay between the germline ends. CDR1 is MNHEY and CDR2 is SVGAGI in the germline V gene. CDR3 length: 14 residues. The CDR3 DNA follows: TGTGCCAGCAGCCAAATCCTGCTGGGGGGGGAGCTGTTTTTT. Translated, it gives CASSQILLGGELFF.

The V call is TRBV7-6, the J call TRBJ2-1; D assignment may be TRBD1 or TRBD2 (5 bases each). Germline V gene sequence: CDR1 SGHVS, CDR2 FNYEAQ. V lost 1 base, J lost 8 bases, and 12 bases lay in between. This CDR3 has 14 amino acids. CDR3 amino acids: CASSLESMGDEQFF. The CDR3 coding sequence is TGTGCCAGCAGCTTAGAGAGTATGGGGGATGAGCAGTTCTTC.

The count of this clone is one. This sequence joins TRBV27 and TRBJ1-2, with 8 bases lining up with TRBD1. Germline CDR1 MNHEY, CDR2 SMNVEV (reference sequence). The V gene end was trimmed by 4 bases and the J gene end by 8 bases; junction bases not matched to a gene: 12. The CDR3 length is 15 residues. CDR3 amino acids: CASSWGRQGTRGYTF. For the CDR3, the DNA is TGTGCCAGCAGTTGGGGGAGACAGGGGACAAGAGGCTACACCTTC.

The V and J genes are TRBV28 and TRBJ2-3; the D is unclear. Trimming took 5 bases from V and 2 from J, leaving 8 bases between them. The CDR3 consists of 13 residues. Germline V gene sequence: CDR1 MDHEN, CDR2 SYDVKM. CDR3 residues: CASSKGFTDTQYF. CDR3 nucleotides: TGTGCCAGCAGTAAAGGGTTCACAGATACGCAGTATTTT.

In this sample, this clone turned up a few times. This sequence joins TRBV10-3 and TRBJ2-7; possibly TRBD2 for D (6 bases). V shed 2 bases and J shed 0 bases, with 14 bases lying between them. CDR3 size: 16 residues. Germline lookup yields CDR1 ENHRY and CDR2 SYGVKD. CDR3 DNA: TGTGCCATCAGTGAGAACGCCGGGAGTCTCTCCTACGAGCAGTACTTC. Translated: CAISENAGSLSYEQYF.

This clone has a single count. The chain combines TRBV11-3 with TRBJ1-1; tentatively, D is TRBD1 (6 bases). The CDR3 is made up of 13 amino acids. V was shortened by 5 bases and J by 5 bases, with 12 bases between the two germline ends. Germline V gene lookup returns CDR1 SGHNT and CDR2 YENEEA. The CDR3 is CASSQSQGTEAFF. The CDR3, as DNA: TGTGCCAGCAGCCAGTCTCAGGGGACTGAAGCTTTCTTT.

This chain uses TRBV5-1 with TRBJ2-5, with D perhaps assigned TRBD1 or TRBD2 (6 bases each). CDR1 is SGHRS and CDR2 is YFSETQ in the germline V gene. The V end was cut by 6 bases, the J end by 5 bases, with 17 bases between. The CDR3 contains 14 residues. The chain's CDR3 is CASIPPGAGETQYF. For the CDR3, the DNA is TGCGCCAGCATCCCCCCGGGGGCGGGGGAGACCCAGTACTTC.

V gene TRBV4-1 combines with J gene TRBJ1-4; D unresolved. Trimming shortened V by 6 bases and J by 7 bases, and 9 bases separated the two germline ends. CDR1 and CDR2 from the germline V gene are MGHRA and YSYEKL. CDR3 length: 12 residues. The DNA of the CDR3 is TGCGCCAGCAGACTGGGTGGTGAAAAACTGTTTTTT. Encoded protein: CASRLGGEKLFF.

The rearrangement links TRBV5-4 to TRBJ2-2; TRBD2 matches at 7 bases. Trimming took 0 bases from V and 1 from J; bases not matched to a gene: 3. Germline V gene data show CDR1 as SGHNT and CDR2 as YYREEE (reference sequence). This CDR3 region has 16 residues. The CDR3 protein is CASSLGLAENTGELFF. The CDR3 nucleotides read TGTGCCAGCAGCTTGGGCCTAGCGGAGAACACCGGGGAGCTGTTTTTT. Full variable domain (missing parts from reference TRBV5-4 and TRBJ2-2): ETGVTQSPTHLIKTRGQQVTLRCSSQSGHNTVSWYQQALGQGPQFIFQYYREEENGRGNFPPRFSGLQFPNYSSELNVNALELDDSALYLCASSLGLAENTGELFFGEGSRLTVL.

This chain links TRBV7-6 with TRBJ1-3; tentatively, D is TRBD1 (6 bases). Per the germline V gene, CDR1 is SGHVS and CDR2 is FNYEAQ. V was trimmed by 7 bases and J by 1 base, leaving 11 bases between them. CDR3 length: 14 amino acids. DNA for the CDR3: TGTGCCAGCACCGCAGGGGTTTCTGGAAACACCATATATTTT. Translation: CASTAGVSGNTIYF.

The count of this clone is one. The CDR3 DNA reads as TGTGCCAGCAGCTCTCCGGGACTAGCGGGCCACACAGATACGCAGTATTTT. This translates into CASSSPGLAGHTDTQYF. This chain joins TRBV5-4 and TRBJ2-3; TRBD2 aligns across 12 bases. J was trimmed by 2 bases and V by 3 bases; bases with no gene match: 7. The CDR3 consists of 17 residues. Germline lookup yields CDR1 SGHNT and CDR2 YYREEE (reference sequence).

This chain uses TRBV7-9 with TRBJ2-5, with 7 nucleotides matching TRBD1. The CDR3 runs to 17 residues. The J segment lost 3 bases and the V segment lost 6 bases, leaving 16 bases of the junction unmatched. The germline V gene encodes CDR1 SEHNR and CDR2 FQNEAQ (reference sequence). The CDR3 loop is CASREGGGGQAEETQYF. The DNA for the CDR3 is TGTGCCAGCAGAGAGGGTGGAGGTGGACAGGCTGAAGAGACCCAGTACTTC.

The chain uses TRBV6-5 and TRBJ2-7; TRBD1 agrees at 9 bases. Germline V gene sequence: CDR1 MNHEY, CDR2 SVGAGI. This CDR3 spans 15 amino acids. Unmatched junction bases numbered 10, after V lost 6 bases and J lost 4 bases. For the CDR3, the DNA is TGTGCCAGCAGCTACCGGGACAGGGTTTATTACGAGCAGTACTTC. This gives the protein CASSYRDRVYYEQYF.